These T cell receptor beta chains were read from a single sample in a study of graft-versus-host responses after intestinal transplantation. The protocol was immunoSEQ multiplex PCR, while the TCRdb copy is restricted to in-frame clones and leaves out a portion. The sample consists of roughly 40,000 clones, roughly nine tenths of them appearing once. The starting material was PBMCs, obtained 524 days after transplant. All receptors derive from a human patient who received an intestinal transplant, so some T cells may come from the graft donor. CDR3s include the opening cysteine and the closing phenylalanine or tryptophan. D genes are given only for firm matches. The size field is filled for only some rows; it gives once, few, many or a size class.

-,TRBV28,-,TRBJ2-2,TGTGCCAGCAGTTTCCCAGGGAGGTGGACCGGGGAGCTGTTTTTT,CASSFPGRWTGELFF
TRBD1,TRBV14,few,TRBJ1-2,TGTGCCAGCAGCCAAGATCTGCAGGGGGCGAATGGCTACACCTTC,CASSQDLQGANGYTF
-,TRBV6-5,-,TRBJ2-7,TGTGCCAGCAGTTCAACTCCCTACGAGCAGTACTTC,CASSSTPYEQYF
TRBD2,TRBV2,-,TRBJ2-7,TGTGCCAGCAGGCCCGCACTAGCGGGGATCGTCCACGAGCAGTACTTC,CASRPALAGIVHEQYF
-,TRBV7-8,-,TRBJ2-3,TGTGCCAGCAGCTTAGTGACGATCACAGATACGCAGTATTTT,CASSLVTITDTQYF
-,TRBV27,-,TRBJ2-7,TGTGCCAGCAGTTCCCAGGGTTACGAGCAGTACTTC,CASSSQGYEQYF
TRBD1,TRBV7-2,-,TRBJ1-2,TGTGCCAGCAGCTTCGACAGGGAGGGTTATGGCTACACCTTC,CASSFDREGYGYTF
-,TRBV7-6,once,TRBJ1-1,TGTGCCAGCAGCTTATTCATGGCAGGAGAGAACACTGAAGCTTTCTTT,CASSLFMAGENTEAFF
-,TRBV6-5,-,TRBJ1-6,TGTGCCAGCAGCCTGCTTAATTCACCCCTCCACTTT,CASSLLNSPLHF
-,TRBV19,-,TRBJ2-3,TGTGCCAGTAGTATAGGGGGAGGCACAGATACGCAGTATTTT,CASSIGGGTDTQYF